Listed below are T cell receptor beta chains from one sample, sequenced in a study of identical twins. TCRdb used MiXCR to reprocess the 5' RACE reads, holding one entry per CDR3 protein. This table holds about 890,000 distinct CDR3 sequences, approximately 13% found once. The sample also formed part of further work on yellow fever vaccine responses in identical twins.

Sequenced: PBMCs. These receptors all come from a woman between 18 and 30 years old in good health. The conserved cysteine and the conserved F or W are not part of the CDR3 here. The order of the fields is V gene, CDR3 length, CDR3 protein.

TRBV10-3	12	AISDGGLNYGYT
TRBV25-1	13	ASSDLAGATDTQY
TRBV11-1	16	ASSPAGTSGTRDNEQF
TRBV28	14	ASTSTSVSSYNEQF
TRBV7-8	12	ASRGGGLNGELF
TRBV2	14	ASKGWASGREETQY
TRBV29-1	14	SVEGMRQRSTDTQY
TRBV11-2	14	ASSLGHGGKGNEQF
TRBV20-1	11	SARDRWDYGYT
TRBV5-6	12	ASSHRQGGTEAF
TRBV6-1	11	ASKIGTGDGYT
TRBV20-1	13	SAPRGDANTGELF
TRBV7-3	21	ASSLRAARLGTGALMFTGELF
TRBV4-1	11	ASSSPQGSPLH
TRBV24-1	13	ATSLREDLRGELF
TRBV9	14	ASSVGSPGPNTEAF
TRBV5-8	11	ASSLRPDYGYT
TRBV2	13	ASSADRASTDTQY
TRBV7-8	12	ASSNAGGAGELF